The 23 T cell receptor beta chains below were found in one sample sequenced in a study of T-cell memory formation after mild COVID-19 (TCRdb year 2021). The library was produced with 5' RACE. The sequencing machine was an Illumina NovaSeq 6000. The public reads were run again by TCRdb, first through fastp at Q25 and then through MiXCR, and only productive beta chains were kept. For every CDR3 protein sequence, its rows merge into one entry that carries the most common genes and DNA. Here the sample has roughly 500,000 distinct CDR3 sequences; around 20% occur a single time. Around 13% of the sample comes from the top ten. The sequenced material came from PBMCs or a T cell subset sorted from them (not recorded which). The source is an adult woman who had mild COVID-19 (a few samples of this study predate the infection). The sample titles of this study are shuffled in the database, so cell type and time point are left out; the donor was told from shared clones.

This clonotype was detected only a few times. This rearrangement joins TRBV7-2 to TRBJ2-1; 8 nucleotides align to TRBD2. The CDR3 has 15 amino acids. Germline-derived CDR1 and CDR2 are SGHTA and FQGNSA. J was trimmed by 5 bases and V by 3 bases; bases with no gene match: 6. The CDR3 coding sequence is TGTGCCAGCAGCTTCTCGGGACTAGTTGACAATGAGCAGTTCTTC. Its protein product is CASSFSGLVDNEQFF. The entire variable domain, with the rest obtained from reference TRBV7-2 and TRBJ2-1, is as follows: GAGVSQSPSNKVTEKGKDVELRCDPISGHTALYWYRQSLGQGLEFLIYFQGNSAPDKSGLPSDRFSAERTGGSVSTLTIQRTQQEDSAVYLCASSFSGLVDNEQFFGPGTRLTVL.

This clonotype was seen only once. Here the CDR3 reads CASSDRSGVGTSGSNEQFF. The CDR3 coding sequence is TGTGCCAGCAGCGATCGAAGCGGAGTCGGGACTAGCGGGAGTAATGAGCAGTTCTTC. This sequence joins TRBV7-9 and TRBJ2-1; 14 bases are a match to TRBD2. V lost 5 bases and J lost 7; bases outside the gene matches: 16. There are 19 residues in the CDR3. In germline, CDR1 is SEHNR, CDR2 FQNEAQ (reference sequence). Using reference TRBV7-9 and TRBJ2-1 for the parts outside the CDR3, the full variable domain is DTGVSQNPRHKITKRGQNVTFRCDPISEHNRLYWYRQTLGQGPEFLTYFQNEAQLEKSRLLSDRFSAERPKGSFSTLEIQRTEQGDSAMYLCASSDRSGVGTSGSNEQFFGPGTRLTVL.

The table lists this clonotype with a few counts. The J gene is TRBJ2-1, the V gene TRBV28, with 11 nucleotides matching TRBD2. Looked up from germline, CDR1 is MDHEN and CDR2 is SYDVKM. This CDR3 is built from 20 residues. Germline trimming cut 4 bases from V and 0 bases from J; bases unmatched to any gene: 14. This chain's CDR3 is CASSSRTLAGGTISYNEQFF. DNA of the CDR3: TGTGCCAGCAGTTCAAGGACCCTAGCGGGAGGTACAATCTCCTACAATGAGCAGTTCTTC.

This clonotype was counted only a few times. This rearrangement joins TRBV6-5 to TRBJ2-1, with 11 nucleotides matching TRBD2. V lost 4 bases and J lost 7; bases outside the gene matches: 9. CDR1 is MNHEY, CDR2 SVGAGI, per germline. There are 16 residues in the CDR3. DNA of the CDR3: TGTGCCAGCAGTTCACCTAGCGGGGGGACATTTAATGAGCAGTTCTTC. This translates into CASSSPSGGTFNEQFF.

The V gene is TRBV6-5, the J gene TRBJ2-5, with 8 bases identical to TRBD1. V was clipped by 2 bases and J by 1 base; unmatched bases: 9. The CDR3 length is 17 residues. Looked up from germline, CDR1 is MNHEY and CDR2 is SVGAGI. CDR3 coding DNA: TGTGCCAGCAGTTACGAGTACCGGGACAGGAGCCAAGAGACCCAGTACTTC. This translates into CASSYEYRDRSQETQYF.

The genes are TRBV6-1 and TRBJ2-3; D remains ambiguous. V was shortened by 4 bases and J by 6 bases, with 11 bases between the two germline ends. This CDR3 region has 13 residues. Germline assignment: CDR1 MNHNS and CDR2 SASEGT. This CDR3 is CASSVTVTDTQYF. CDR3 nucleotides: TGTGCCAGCAGTGTGACGGTTACGGATACGCAGTATTTT.

This clonotype was counted between two and nine times. The J gene is TRBJ2-1, the V gene TRBV18; D uncertain. CDR3 length: 13 residues. Looked up from germline, CDR1 is KGHSH and CDR2 is LQKENI. Trimming pared 3 bases from V and 5 bases from J, leaving 8 bases between. The CDR3 spells CASSPFLDNEQFF. The CDR3, as DNA: TGTGCCAGCTCACCTTTCCTAGACAATGAGCAGTTCTTC.

V and J are TRBV7-6 and TRBJ1-1; D is unresolved. Trimming stripped 3 bases from V and 5 bases from J, with 10 bases between. The germline V gene has CDR1 SGHVS and CDR2 FNYEAQ. The CDR3 spans 13 residues. CDR3 region: CASSFPGSTEAFF. As DNA, the CDR3 is TGTGCCAGCAGCTTTCCGGGGTCGACTGAAGCTTTCTTT.

V gene TRBV6-1 combines with J gene TRBJ2-1; tentative D call: TRBD1 (5 bases). In germline, CDR1 is MNHNS, CDR2 SASEGT. The CDR3 contains 14 residues. V lost 8 bases to trimming and J lost 7 bases, with 18 bases between them. The CDR3 protein is CASSPWAGQNEQFF. The CDR3 coding sequence is TGTGCCAGCTCCCCCTGGGCAGGGCAGAATGAGCAGTTCTTC.

This clonotype appeared many times. CDR3 bases: TGTGCCAGCAGCCCCCGAGTAGCGTCAAACACCGGGGAGCTGTTTTTT. This encodes CASSPRVASNTGELFF. V is TRBV9 and J is TRBJ2-2; D may be TRBD2 (5 bases). The germline V gene has CDR1 SGDLS and CDR2 YYNGEE. The CDR3 totals 16 residues. Trimming removed 4 bases from V and 2 bases from J, with 15 bases in between.

This clonotype was counted between two and nine times. The chain couples TRBV18 to TRBJ2-7; D gene unclear. Trimming left V 3 bases short and J 0 bases short, with 9 bases between. Germline lookup yields CDR1 KGHSH and CDR2 LQKENI. The CDR3 has 14 residues. Here the CDR3 DNA reads TGTGCCAGCTCACCGGAAAGGCACTCCTACGAGCAGTACTTC. Amino acids: CASSPERHSYEQYF.

V usage is TRBV27 and J usage is TRBJ2-3; 9 nucleotides align to TRBD2. This CDR3 region has 16 residues. With 5 bases clipped from V and 6 bases from J, the junction kept 12 bases outside the gene matches. Germline V gene data show CDR1 as MNHEY and CDR2 as SMNVEV (reference sequence). CDR3 in DNA: TGTGCCAGCAGTCACCTGTCTAGCGGGAACAGGGATACGCAGTATTTT. It specifies CASSHLSSGNRDTQYF.

The chain carries TRBV5-1 and TRBJ2-7; D is unclear. Germline loops: CDR1 SGHRS, CDR2 YFSETQ. This CDR3 is 14 amino acids long. Trimming removed 0 bases from V and 1 base from J, with 8 bases in between. CDR3 region: CASSLGTNSYEQYF. For the CDR3, the DNA is TGCGCCAGCAGCTTGGGTACAAATTCCTACGAGCAGTACTTC. Filled out from reference TRBV5-1 and TRBJ2-7, the complete variable domain reads KAGVTQTPRYLIKTRGQQVTLSCSPISGHRSVSWYQQTPGQGLQFLFEYFSETQRNKGNFPGRFSGRQFSNSRSEMNVSTLELGDSALYLCASSLGTNSYEQYFGPGTRLTVT.

CDR3 nucleotides: TGTGCCAGCAGCCCAGCCCACCAGCCCCCAGAGGTACCCTCTGGTGGGGCCAACGTCCTGACTTTC. Its translation: CASSPAHQPPEVPSGGANVLTF. The rearrangement links TRBV9 to TRBJ2-6; D gene unclear. The CDR3 covers 22 residues. Germline lookup yields CDR1 SGDLS and CDR2 YYNGEE. Deletions cut 4 bases from V and 3 bases from J, with 32 bases between.

This chain joins TRBV6-5 and TRBJ2-1; unclear D gene. The CDR3 is 13 amino acids. Trimming stripped 2 bases from V and 2 bases from J, with 4 bases between. Germline V gene lookup returns CDR1 MNHEY and CDR2 SVGAGI. CDR3 nucleotide sequence: TGTGCCAGCAGTTACCAGGCCTACAATGAGCAGTTCTTC. Protein product: CASSYQAYNEQFF.

This clonotype was seen only a few times. V is TRBV7-9 and J is TRBJ1-2; no clear D. The CDR3 spans 13 residues. CDR1 SEHNR and CDR2 FQNEAQ come from the germline V gene (reference sequence). V was trimmed by 3 bases and J by 8 bases, leaving 13 bases between them. The CDR3 DNA follows: TGTGCCAGCAGCTTCCTCCAAATCAGGGGCTACACCTTC. As protein: CASSFLQIRGYTF.

CDR3 sequence reads: CASSHRGMNTEAFF. The CDR3 bases are TGTGCCAGCAGTCACAGGGGGATGAACACTGAAGCTTTCTTT. This chain connects TRBV12-3 or TRBV12-4 to TRBJ1-1, with 8 positions matching TRBD1. The CDR3 is 14 amino acids. The V and J ends lost 5 bases and 0 bases, in that order; junction bases with no gene match: 2.

A few counts support this clonotype. The chain joins TRBV6-5 to TRBJ2-7; no firm D call. The CDR3 runs to 12 residues. Per germline, CDR1 MNHEY and CDR2 SVGAGI. The V end lost 2 bases, the J end lost 3 bases, and 5 bases lay between the germline ends. CDR3 nucleotides: TGTGCCAGCAGTTACAGAAACTACGAGCAGTACTTC. As protein: CASSYRNYEQYF.

V usage is TRBV28 and J usage is TRBJ1-1, with D possibly being TRBD1 (6 bases). V lost 6 bases and J lost 1, with 15 bases in between. CDR3 length equals 15 residues. CDR1 is MDHEN and CDR2 is SYDVKM in the germline V gene. The CDR3 loop reads CASSQPQDRNTEAFF. The CDR3 nucleotides read TGTGCCAGCAGCCAACCTCAGGACAGGAACACTGAAGCTTTCTTT.

The chain links TRBV5-1 to TRBJ2-3, with unresolved D. Germline V lookup: CDR1 SGHRS, CDR2 YFSETQ. The V gene lost 4 bases and the J gene lost 1 base, with 16 bases spanning the gap. This CDR3 is 16 amino acids long. The CDR3: CASSPDVPRGTDTQYF. CDR3 in DNA: TGCGCCAGCAGCCCGGACGTCCCTCGGGGCACAGATACGCAGTATTTT.

This chain uses TRBV4-1 with TRBJ1-2, with TRBD1 matching over 8 bases. The CDR3 totals 15 residues. Germline CDR1 is MGHRA and CDR2 is YSYEKL. V was clipped by 4 bases and J by 4 bases; unmatched bases: 8. The CDR3 loop is CASSRADRDPYGYTF. The CDR3 DNA sequence: TGCGCCAGCAGCCGGGCGGACAGGGATCCCTATGGCTACACCTTC.

V usage is TRBV12-3 or TRBV12-4 and J usage is TRBJ2-7; D ambiguous. The V gene lost 0 bases and the J gene lost 3 bases, with 9 bases spanning the gap. This CDR3 is 14 amino acids long. The CDR3 is CASSLAQFYYEQYF. As DNA, the CDR3 is TGTGCCAGCAGTTTAGCCCAGTTCTACTACGAGCAGTACTTC.

This clonotype was picked up a small number of times. The rearrangement joins TRBV30 to TRBJ2-2; TRBD2 agrees at 8 bases. Germline V lookup: CDR1 GTSNPN, CDR2 SVGIG (reference sequence). The V gene end was trimmed by 5 bases and the J gene end by 1 base; junction bases not matched to a gene: 6. The CDR3 runs to 15 residues. The CDR3 bases are TGTGCCTGGGACCTGGGACTAGTGAACACCGGGGAGCTGTTTTTT. Its translation: CAWDLGLVNTGELFF. Full variable domain (rest looked up from reference TRBV30 and TRBJ2-2): SQTIHQWPATLVQPVGSPLSLECTVEGTSNPNLYWYRQAAGRGLQLLFYSVGIGQISSEVPQNLSASRPQDRQFILSSKKLLLSDSGFYLCAWDLGLVNTGELFFGEGSRLTVL.